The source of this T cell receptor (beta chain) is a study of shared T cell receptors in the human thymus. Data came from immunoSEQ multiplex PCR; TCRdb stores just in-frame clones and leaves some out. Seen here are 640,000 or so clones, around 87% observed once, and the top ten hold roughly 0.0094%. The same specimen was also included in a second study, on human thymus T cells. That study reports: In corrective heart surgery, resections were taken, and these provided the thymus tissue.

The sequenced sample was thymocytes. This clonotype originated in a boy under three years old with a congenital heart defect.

CDR3 nucleotides: TGCGCCAGTAAAAAAGACAGGGGCGACGAGCAGTACTTC. Amino acids: CASKKDRGDEQYF. The chain couples TRBV5-1 to TRBJ2-7; 8 positions agree with TRBD1. The CDR3 consists of 13 residues. The ends lost 8 bases at V and 5 bases at J; junction bases unmatched: 9. Germline assignment: CDR1 SGHRS and CDR2 YFSETQ.